This T cell receptor beta chain derives from a study of identifying expanded T cells in peripheral blood. Study-wide findings and caveats: Technical replicates showed approximately 1.2 changed clones; around 2 weeks around 15; four weeks 19. Two-week clone count variance significantly increased as total template count grew.

The data were produced by immunoSEQ multiplex PCR, yet TCRdb's version contains in-frame clones alone and is incomplete. The sample has about 80,000 clones; more than 75% are singletons. No infections or other immune events were documented during collection. About this clone itself: Its antigen remains unknown.

The CDR3 has 15 residues. Germline-derived CDR1 and CDR2 are SGHRS and YFSETQ. V was cut by 2 bases and J by 5 bases, with 11 bases left in between. This TCR derives from a person aged 18-70 years in good health. The gene calls are TRBV5-1 and TRBJ1-6; possibly TRBD1 for D (5 bases). Sequenced sample: blood. The DNA of the CDR3 is TGCGCCAGCAGCTTTTTGGGCAGGGATAATTCACCCCTCCACTTT. The encoded protein is CASSFLGRDNSPLHF.